This T cell receptor (beta chain) appears in the sequencing data of a study of post-analysis software for immune sequencing data. Notes on the study in general: Compared with controls, patients showed significantly lower normalized Chao1 diversity.

Each TCR beta cDNA library carried unique molecular identifiers. TCRdb re-called the PCR reads with MiXCR, one entry per CDR3 protein. The sample records about 500,000 distinct CDR3 sequences, roughly 45% being singletons. Concerning this clonotype: Its specificity is not known.

The TCR originated in a girl aged 10-17 years with multiple sclerosis. Sequenced input: blood.

Here the CDR3 reads CASSLSSGRASFF. The CDR3 DNA sequence: TGTGCCAGCAGTTTATCTAGCGGGAGGGCCTCGTTCTTC. The rearrangement uses TRBV28 and TRBJ2-1; 12 bases are a match to TRBD2. The germline gives CDR1 MDHEN, CDR2 SYDVKM. The CDR3 loop spans 13 amino acids. V lost 1 base and J lost 15; bases outside the gene matches: 4.